These T cell receptor beta chains were read from a single sample in a study of cytomegalovirus exposure and HLA in healthy donors. The method was immunoSEQ multiplex PCR; TCRdb's version includes in-frame clones alone and lacks a portion of them. This table has some 90,000 clones, 80% appearing once. Sequencing input: PBMCs. The source of these receptors is a woman aged 50 to 60 in good health and CMV-seropositive. CDR3s include the opening cysteine and the closing phenylalanine or tryptophan. The D gene is left open where the match is weak. Clone size is shown for a subset of rows, as once, few, many or a class of expanded clone.

clone size: .
J gene: TRBJ1-5
D gene: .
V gene: TRBV11-2
CDR3 length: 16
CDR3 DNA: TGTGCCAGCAGCCCGGGAGTTCTCGATAGCAATCAGCCCCAGCATTTT
CDR3 protein: CASSPGVLDSNQPQHF

clone size: few
J gene: TRBJ2-5
D gene: .
V gene: TRBV5-1
CDR3 length: 14
CDR3 DNA: TGCGCCAGCAGCCCGGGGGACAGCCAAGAGACCCAGTACTTC
CDR3 protein: CASSPGDSQETQYF

clone size: .
J gene: TRBJ2-3
D gene: .
V gene: TRBV7-9
CDR3 length: 14
CDR3 DNA: TGTTCCAGCAGCTTAGGCCTAAACACAGATACGCAGTATTTT
CDR3 protein: CSSSLGLNTDTQYF

clone size: .
J gene: TRBJ1-5
D gene: .
V gene: TRBV6-6
CDR3 length: 16
CDR3 DNA: TGTGCCAGCAGTTTACGGGGGGCGGAAGGCAATCAGCCCCAGCATTTT
CDR3 protein: CASSLRGAEGNQPQHF

clone size: .
J gene: TRBJ2-5
D gene: TRBD2
V gene: TRBV7-8
CDR3 length: 14
CDR3 DNA: TGTGCCAGCAGCTCCTCGGGAGGGGGAGAGACCCAGTACTTC
CDR3 protein: CASSSSGGGETQYF

clone size: few
J gene: TRBJ2-2
D gene: TRBD1
V gene: TRBV6-4
CDR3 length: 14
CDR3 DNA: TGTGCCAGCAGCTCAGGGACAGTCACCGGGGAGCTGTTTTTT
CDR3 protein: CASSSGTVTGELFF

clone size: few
J gene: TRBJ2-2
D gene: .
V gene: TRBV6-6
CDR3 length: 10
CDR3 DNA: TGTGCCAGCAGTCGCGGGGAGCTGTTTTTT
CDR3 protein: CASSRGELFF

clone size: .
J gene: TRBJ2-1
D gene: TRBD2
V gene: TRBV5-1
CDR3 length: 14
CDR3 DNA: TGCGCCAGCAGTCACGGGACTAGCAATTATGAGCAGTTCTTC
CDR3 protein: CASSHGTSNYEQFF

clone size: .
J gene: TRBJ1-6
D gene: TRBD1
V gene: TRBV4-1
CDR3 length: 17
CDR3 DNA: TGCGCCAGCAGCCAAGAGGCAGGGGGGTCCTATAATTCACCCCTCCACTTT
CDR3 protein: CASSQEAGGSYNSPLHF

clone size: .
J gene: TRBJ2-1
D gene: .
V gene: TRBV6-5
CDR3 length: 13
CDR3 DNA: TGTGCCAGCAGTTACGGGAGTAGAAATGAGCAGTTCTTC
CDR3 protein: CASSYGSRNEQFF

clone size: .
J gene: TRBJ1-6
D gene: TRBD1
V gene: TRBV10-2
CDR3 length: 13
CDR3 DNA: TGCGCCAGCCAGACAGGGTTTTATTCACCCCTCCACTTT
CDR3 protein: CASQTGFYSPLHF

clone size: .
J gene: TRBJ1-2
D gene: TRBD1
V gene: TRBV7-2
CDR3 length: 20
CDR3 DNA: TGTGCCAGCAGCTTAGCGGTGCAGCGGGACAGGGGCGATGTGGACTATGGCTACACCTTC
CDR3 protein: CASSLAVQRDRGDVDYGYTF

clone size: .
J gene: TRBJ2-4
D gene: TRBD2
V gene: TRBV11-2
CDR3 length: 17
CDR3 DNA: TGTGCCAGCAGCCCGCGACTAGCGGGTCTAGCTGAAAACATTCAGTACTTC
CDR3 protein: CASSPRLAGLAENIQYF

clone size: .
J gene: TRBJ2-7
D gene: .
V gene: TRBV12-5
CDR3 length: 11
CDR3 DNA: TGTGCTAGTGGTTCAGGTTACGAGCAGTACTTC
CDR3 protein: CASGSGYEQYF

clone size: few
J gene: TRBJ2-1
D gene: TRBD1
V gene: TRBV6-6
CDR3 length: 14
CDR3 DNA: TGTGCCAGCAGTTACTCCGGGACAGCCAATGAGCAGTTCTTC
CDR3 protein: CASSYSGTANEQFF

clone size: .
J gene: TRBJ1-1
D gene: TRBD1
V gene: TRBV30
CDR3 length: 13
CDR3 DNA: TGTGCCTGGGGCCGGGACAGGTTGACTGAAGCTTTCTTT
CDR3 protein: CAWGRDRLTEAFF

clone size: .
J gene: TRBJ2-7
D gene: .
V gene: TRBV7-9
CDR3 length: 14
CDR3 DNA: TGTGCCAGCAGCTTACAACAGGGAAAGTACGAGCAGTACTTC
CDR3 protein: CASSLQQGKYEQYF

clone size: few
J gene: TRBJ2-5
D gene: TRBD2
V gene: TRBV6-1
CDR3 length: 15
CDR3 DNA: TGTGCCAGCAGTAAGATAGCGGGGGCCCAAGAGACCCAGTACTTC
CDR3 protein: CASSKIAGAQETQYF

clone size: few
J gene: TRBJ1-1
D gene: .
V gene: TRBV29-1
CDR3 length: 13
CDR3 DNA: TGCAGCGTTGGGGGTTCCGGGGGGACTGAAGCTTTCTTT
CDR3 protein: CSVGGSGGTEAFF

clone size: once
J gene: TRBJ1-1
D gene: .
V gene: TRBV5-5
CDR3 length: 14
CDR3 DNA: TGTGCCAGCAGCTCCCGCTGGACAATCTCAGAAGCTTTCTTT
CDR3 protein: CASSSRWTISEAFF

clone size: .
J gene: TRBJ1-4
D gene: .
V gene: TRBV5-1
CDR3 length: 15
CDR3 DNA: TGCGCCAGCAGTCTTGGGTCACAGGGTAGGGAAAAACTGTTTTTT
CDR3 protein: CASSLGSQGREKLFF

clone size: .
J gene: TRBJ2-5
D gene: TRBD2
V gene: TRBV11-1
CDR3 length: 15
CDR3 DNA: TGTGCCAGCAGTGAACTAGCGGGGGGGCCAAAGACCCAGTACTTC
CDR3 protein: CASSELAGGPKTQYF

clone size: .
J gene: TRBJ2-5
D gene: TRBD2
V gene: TRBV29-1
CDR3 length: 16
CDR3 DNA: TGCAGCGCCTGGACTAGCGGGAGGCCCCTGGGGGAGACCCAGTACTTC
CDR3 protein: CSAWTSGRPLGETQYF

clone size: .
J gene: TRBJ1-2
D gene: TRBD1
V gene: TRBV9
CDR3 length: 15
CDR3 DNA: TGTGCCAGCAGCGTAGACGGGGGGACAGGGTATGGCTACACCTTC
CDR3 protein: CASSVDGGTGYGYTF

clone size: .
J gene: TRBJ1-1
D gene: .
V gene: TRBV28
CDR3 length: 12
CDR3 DNA: TGTGCCGGCCAAACAGGGATAACTGAAGCTTTCTTT
CDR3 protein: CAGQTGITEAFF

clone size: .
J gene: TRBJ2-2
D gene: TRBD2
V gene: TRBV7-9
CDR3 length: 15
CDR3 DNA: TGTGCCAGCACAATAGCGAGCGGGGACACCGGGGAGCTGTTTTTT
CDR3 protein: CASTIASGDTGELFF

clone size: few
J gene: TRBJ2-1
D gene: .
V gene: TRBV27
CDR3 length: 12
CDR3 DNA: TGTGCCAGCAGTTTATCCGCGGGCGAGCAGTTCTTC
CDR3 protein: CASSLSAGEQFF

clone size: once
J gene: TRBJ2-2
D gene: .
V gene: TRBV7-7
CDR3 length: 14
CDR3 DNA: TGTGCTAGCAGCCCCCTTGACACTTCCGGGGAGCTGTTTTTT
CDR3 protein: CASSPLDTSGELFF

clone size: .
J gene: TRBJ1-1
D gene: .
V gene: TRBV30
CDR3 length: 13
CDR3 DNA: TGTGCCTGGAGTGTCTCCGTGAACACTGAAGCTTTCTTT
CDR3 protein: CAWSVSVNTEAFF

clone size: .
J gene: TRBJ1-1
D gene: .
V gene: TRBV7-2
CDR3 length: 16
CDR3 DNA: TGTGCCAGCAGCTTAGCGTTCCGGGTCAGGGGCCGCGAAGCTTTCTTT
CDR3 protein: CASSLAFRVRGREAFF

clone size: .
J gene: TRBJ2-4
D gene: .
V gene: TRBV11-2
CDR3 length: 15
CDR3 DNA: TGTGCCAGCAGCACCACAACAGGGAAGGTAGACATTCAGTACTTC
CDR3 protein: CASSTTTGKVDIQYF

clone size: once
J gene: TRBJ2-7
D gene: TRBD2
V gene: TRBV5-1
CDR3 length: 14
CDR3 DNA: TGCGCCAGCAGTTTGACTAGCGGGCCCTACGAGCAGTACTTC
CDR3 protein: CASSLTSGPYEQYF

clone size: .
J gene: TRBJ1-5
D gene: .
V gene: TRBV2
CDR3 length: 17
CDR3 DNA: TGTGCCAGCAGTGAAAGGGGCTCTCCTTTGGGCAATCAGCCCCAGCATTTT
CDR3 protein: CASSERGSPLGNQPQHF

clone size: once
J gene: TRBJ1-1
D gene: .
V gene: TRBV30
CDR3 length: 13
CDR3 DNA: TGTGCCGAGTCCACCGAACTGAACACTGAAGCTTTCTTT
CDR3 protein: CAESTELNTEAFF

clone size: .
J gene: TRBJ1-1
D gene: .
V gene: TRBV11-2
CDR3 length: 14
CDR3 DNA: TGTGCCAGCAGCTTGAGGGTAATGAACACTGAAGCTTTCTTT
CDR3 protein: CASSLRVMNTEAFF

clone size: .
J gene: TRBJ2-1
D gene: TRBD1
V gene: TRBV7-7
CDR3 length: 13
CDR3 DNA: TGTGCTAGCAGCTTAGCAGGGGGCAATGAGCAGTTCTTC
CDR3 protein: CASSLAGGNEQFF

clone size: once
J gene: TRBJ1-4
D gene: .
V gene: TRBV19
CDR3 length: 16
CDR3 DNA: TGTGCCAGTAGTGTGGGACTGCTCGCAACTAATGAAAAACTGTTTTTT
CDR3 protein: CASSVGLLATNEKLFF

clone size: few
J gene: TRBJ2-5
D gene: TRBD1
V gene: TRBV12-5
CDR3 length: 14
CDR3 DNA: TGTGCTAGTGGTTTTACAGGGGACCAAGAGACCCAGTACTTC
CDR3 protein: CASGFTGDQETQYF

clone size: once
J gene: TRBJ2-1
D gene: .
V gene: TRBV6-5
CDR3 length: 15
CDR3 DNA: TGTGCCAGCAGTTACGGACTCACCTTTTCGAATGAGCAGTTCTTC
CDR3 protein: CASSYGLTFSNEQFF

clone size: .
J gene: TRBJ1-1
D gene: .
V gene: TRBV6-5
CDR3 length: 16
CDR3 DNA: TGTGCCAGCAGTTACCGACAATTAAGTTGGAGGACTGAAGCTTTCTTT
CDR3 protein: CASSYRQLSWRTEAFF

clone size: few
J gene: TRBJ2-3
D gene: TRBD1
V gene: TRBV6-1
CDR3 length: 15
CDR3 DNA: TGTGCCAGCAGTCCCGAGGGGACAGGCTTAGATACGCAGTATTTT
CDR3 protein: CASSPEGTGLDTQYF

clone size: .
J gene: TRBJ2-1
D gene: .
V gene: TRBV29-1
CDR3 length: 14
CDR3 DNA: TGCAGCGTTGCGCGGAGGGGGCCTTACAATGAGCAGTTCTTC
CDR3 protein: CSVARRGPYNEQFF

clone size: .
J gene: TRBJ2-1
D gene: .
V gene: TRBV6-5
CDR3 length: 16
CDR3 DNA: TGTGCCAGCAGTTCCCTCGGGGTGGTCCTGTCCAATGAGCAGTTCTTC
CDR3 protein: CASSSLGVVLSNEQFF

clone size: .
J gene: TRBJ1-2
D gene: .
V gene: TRBV19
CDR3 length: 17
CDR3 DNA: TGTGCCAGTAGTACCCTCCGGGGGAGTACCCTTAACTATGGCTACGCCTTC
CDR3 protein: CASSTLRGSTLNYGYAF

clone size: .
J gene: TRBJ2-2
D gene: .
V gene: TRBV30
CDR3 length: 16
CDR3 DNA: TGTGCCTGGAGTGCCTTAGCCTTTTGGCAGACCGGGGAGCTGTTTTTT
CDR3 protein: CAWSALAFWQTGELFF

clone size: .
J gene: TRBJ2-1
D gene: TRBD2
V gene: TRBV19
CDR3 length: 15
CDR3 DNA: TGTGCCAGTAGGCTCGGGACTAGAGGCTACAATGAGCAGTTCTTC
CDR3 protein: CASRLGTRGYNEQFF

clone size: once
J gene: TRBJ2-1
D gene: TRBD2
V gene: TRBV19
CDR3 length: 16
CDR3 DNA: TGTGCCAGTAGTATTGCTAGCGGGGCCCCTTACAATGAGCAGTTCTTC
CDR3 protein: CASSIASGAPYNEQFF

clone size: .
J gene: TRBJ1-1
D gene: .
V gene: TRBV6-5
CDR3 length: 12
CDR3 DNA: TGTGCCAGCAGCCCCACAGGGCGAGGAGCTTTCTTT
CDR3 protein: CASSPTGRGAFF

clone size: .
J gene: TRBJ2-2
D gene: TRBD1
V gene: TRBV6-6
CDR3 length: 14
CDR3 DNA: TGTGCCATCGGGACAGGAAAAAACACCGGGGAGCTGTTTTTT
CDR3 protein: CAIGTGKNTGELFF

clone size: once
J gene: TRBJ1-2
D gene: .
V gene: TRBV28
CDR3 length: 13
CDR3 DNA: TGTGCCAGCAGTCCTGACAACGGCTATGGCTACACCTTC
CDR3 protein: CASSPDNGYGYTF

clone size: .
J gene: TRBJ2-1
D gene: TRBD2
V gene: TRBV9
CDR3 length: 15
CDR3 DNA: TGTGCCAGCAGCGTAGATAGGACTAGCGGGGGCCGCCAGTTCTTC
CDR3 protein: CASSVDRTSGGRQFF

clone size: .
J gene: TRBJ1-2
D gene: .
V gene: TRBV27
CDR3 length: 14
CDR3 DNA: TGTGCCAGCCTGGGCCAGGGTGGGGACTATGGCTACACCTTC
CDR3 protein: CASLGQGGDYGYTF

clone size: .
J gene: TRBJ1-1
D gene: .
V gene: TRBV18
CDR3 length: 13
CDR3 DNA: TGTGCCAGCTCACCACGGGGGGACACTGAAGCTTTCTTT
CDR3 protein: CASSPRGDTEAFF

clone size: .
J gene: TRBJ2-7
D gene: .
V gene: TRBV7-8
CDR3 length: 14
CDR3 DNA: TGTGCCAGCAGCTTAGTACGGACAGACTACGAGCAGTACTTC
CDR3 protein: CASSLVRTDYEQYF

clone size: medium-sized
J gene: TRBJ1-2
D gene: .
V gene: TRBV6-5
CDR3 length: 12
CDR3 DNA: TGTGCCAGCAGTTCTGGCGGGGAAGGCTACACCTTC
CDR3 protein: CASSSGGEGYTF

clone size: .
J gene: TRBJ1-2
D gene: .
V gene: TRBV19
CDR3 length: 15
CDR3 DNA: TGTGCCAGTAGTATCGGTAACGGGGGGAGCTATGGCTACACCTTC
CDR3 protein: CASSIGNGGSYGYTF

clone size: .
J gene: TRBJ2-2
D gene: .
V gene: TRBV6-4
CDR3 length: 16
CDR3 DNA: TGTGCCAGCACCTCCTGGGGCAGGTCGAACACCGGGGAGCTGTTTTTT
CDR3 protein: CASTSWGRSNTGELFF

clone size: .
J gene: TRBJ1-2
D gene: TRBD1
V gene: TRBV19
CDR3 length: 14
CDR3 DNA: TGTGCCAGTAGTATACAGGGGGCCTTCGATGGCTACACCTTC
CDR3 protein: CASSIQGAFDGYTF

clone size: .
J gene: TRBJ2-4
D gene: TRBD1
V gene: TRBV15
CDR3 length: 16
CDR3 DNA: TGTGCCACCAGCACCCAGACAGGGTTCGCCAAAAACATTCAGTACTTC
CDR3 protein: CATSTQTGFAKNIQYF

clone size: once
J gene: TRBJ2-1
D gene: TRBD2
V gene: TRBV6-5
CDR3 length: 16
CDR3 DNA: TGTGCCAGCAGTTACTCTGCGGGACTACTAAACAATGAGCAGTTCTTC
CDR3 protein: CASSYSAGLLNNEQFF